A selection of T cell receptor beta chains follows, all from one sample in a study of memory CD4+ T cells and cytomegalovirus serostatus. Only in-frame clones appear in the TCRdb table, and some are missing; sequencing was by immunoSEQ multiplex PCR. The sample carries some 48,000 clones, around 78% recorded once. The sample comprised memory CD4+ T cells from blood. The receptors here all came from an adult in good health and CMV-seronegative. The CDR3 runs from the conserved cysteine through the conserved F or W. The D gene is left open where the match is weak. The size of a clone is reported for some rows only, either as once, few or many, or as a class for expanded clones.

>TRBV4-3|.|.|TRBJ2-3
TGCGCCAGCAGCCAAGCATACACTAGCACAGATACGCAGTATTTT
CASSQAYTSTDTQYF
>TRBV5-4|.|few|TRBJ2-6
TGTGCCAGCAGCTTTCCCTCTGGGGCCAACGTCCTGACTTTC
CASSFPSGANVLTF
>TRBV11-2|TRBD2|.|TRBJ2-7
TGTGCCAGCAGCGGCGGGGGGCCCCACTACGAGCAGTACTTC
CASSGGGPHYEQYF
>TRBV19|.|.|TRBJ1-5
TGTGCCAGTAGTCCAAACAATCAGCCCCAGCATTTT
CASSPNNQPQHF
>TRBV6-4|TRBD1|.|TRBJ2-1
TGTGCCAGCAGTGGCCCCGGGACAGGGGGCCCGAATGAGCAGTTCTTC
CASSGPGTGGPNEQFF
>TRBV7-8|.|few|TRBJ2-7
TGTGCCAGCAGCTCAGGACCTTCCTACGAGCAGTACTTC
CASSSGPSYEQYF
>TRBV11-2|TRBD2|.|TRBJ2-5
TGTGCCAGCAGCGCCAGAGGAGCGGGGGGGCAAGAGACCCAGTACTTC
CASSARGAGGQETQYF
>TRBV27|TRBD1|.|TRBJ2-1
TGTGCCAGCAGTTTATATTCGGGGACAGGGGGCGGGAATGAGCAGTTCTTC
CASSLYSGTGGGNEQFF
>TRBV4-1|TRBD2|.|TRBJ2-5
TGCGCCAGCACCCGAGGGACTAGCGGGGGTATTGAGGAGACCCAGTACTTC
CASTRGTSGGIEETQYF
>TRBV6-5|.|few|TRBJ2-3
TGTGCCAGCAGTTCGATATCGCCCGACCGCACAGATACGCAGTATTTT
CASSSISPDRTDTQYF
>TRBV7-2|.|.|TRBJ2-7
TGTGCCAGCAGCCCTGGACAGACCTACGAGCAGTACTTC
CASSPGQTYEQYF
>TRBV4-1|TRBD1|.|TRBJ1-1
TGCGCCAGCAGACACGGCCGGGATAGGGGACAGTCGAACACTGAAGCTTTCTTT
CASRHGRDRGQSNTEAFF
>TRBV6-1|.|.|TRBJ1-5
TGTGCCAGCAGTGAAAATGTCAGCAATCAGCCCCAGCATTTT
CASSENVSNQPQHF
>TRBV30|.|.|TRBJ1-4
TGTGCCTGGAGTGCGGTATTGGCTGAGAAACTGTTTTTT
CAWSAVLAEKLFF
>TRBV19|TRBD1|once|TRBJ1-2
TGTGCCAGTACCCAAGACAGGGAGAAGGGCTACACCTTC
CASTQDREKGYTF
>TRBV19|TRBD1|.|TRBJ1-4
TGTGCCAGTAGTTCGACAGGGGGAAATGAAAAACTGTTTTTT
CASSSTGGNEKLFF
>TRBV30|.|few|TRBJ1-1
TGTGCCTGGAGGGACACAGGGAACACTGAAGCTTTCTTT
CAWRDTGNTEAFF
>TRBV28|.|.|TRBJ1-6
TGTGCCAGCAGTTCGATTCGCAATTCACCCCTCCACTTT
CASSSIRNSPLHF
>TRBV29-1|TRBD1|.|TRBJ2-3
TGCAGCGCTGGGGACAGTGGAAGCACAGATACGCAGTATTTT
CSAGDSGSTDTQYF
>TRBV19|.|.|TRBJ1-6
TGTGCCAGTAGTATTGGCTTTATGAGGGAGAGCTCCTATAATTCACCCCTCCACTTT
CASSIGFMRESSYNSPLHF
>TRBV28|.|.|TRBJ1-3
TGTGCCACCCTCGGGGGGTCTTTCTCTGGAAACACCATATATTTT
CATLGGSFSGNTIYF
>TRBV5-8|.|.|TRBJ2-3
TGTGCCAGCAGCTTGGAATCGAGCACAGATACGCAGTATTTT
CASSLESSTDTQYF
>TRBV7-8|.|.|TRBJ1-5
TGTGCCAGCAGCTTAGCGGGGCCAGGGGATCAGCCCCAGCATTTT
CASSLAGPGDQPQHF
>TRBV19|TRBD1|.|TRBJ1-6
TGTGCCAGTAGATTGGACAGGGGAGATAATTCACCCCTCCACTTT
CASRLDRGDNSPLHF
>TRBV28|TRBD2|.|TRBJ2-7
TGTGCCAGCAGTTTATTTAGCCTAGCGGGTAGGGACGAGCAGTACTTC
CASSLFSLAGRDEQYF
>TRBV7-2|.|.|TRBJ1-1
TGTGCCAGCAGCTTAGGGGTCTCCGCTCTTGAAGCTTTCTTT
CASSLGVSALEAFF
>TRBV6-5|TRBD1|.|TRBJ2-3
TGTGCCAGCAGTGCAGACAGGGGAACAGATACGCAGTATTTT
CASSADRGTDTQYF
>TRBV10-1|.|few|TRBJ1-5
TGCGCCAGCAGTGAGGACATTAGCAATCAGCCCCAGCATTTT
CASSEDISNQPQHF
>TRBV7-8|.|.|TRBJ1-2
TGTGCCAGCAGCCGGGGACTGCCGACGGACTATGGCTACACCTTC
CASSRGLPTDYGYTF
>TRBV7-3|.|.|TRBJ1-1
TGTGCCAGCAGACCCGGCGTTACCCACGCCACTGAAGCTTTCTTT
CASRPGVTHATEAFF
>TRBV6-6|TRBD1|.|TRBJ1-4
TGTGCCAGCAGTTACTCCCGGACAGGGATTAATGAAAAACTGTTTTTT
CASSYSRTGINEKLFF
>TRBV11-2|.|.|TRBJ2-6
TGTGCCAGCATATCCCGGCGGGCCAGGGGCTCTGGGGCCAACGTCCTGACTTTC
CASISRRARGSGANVLTF